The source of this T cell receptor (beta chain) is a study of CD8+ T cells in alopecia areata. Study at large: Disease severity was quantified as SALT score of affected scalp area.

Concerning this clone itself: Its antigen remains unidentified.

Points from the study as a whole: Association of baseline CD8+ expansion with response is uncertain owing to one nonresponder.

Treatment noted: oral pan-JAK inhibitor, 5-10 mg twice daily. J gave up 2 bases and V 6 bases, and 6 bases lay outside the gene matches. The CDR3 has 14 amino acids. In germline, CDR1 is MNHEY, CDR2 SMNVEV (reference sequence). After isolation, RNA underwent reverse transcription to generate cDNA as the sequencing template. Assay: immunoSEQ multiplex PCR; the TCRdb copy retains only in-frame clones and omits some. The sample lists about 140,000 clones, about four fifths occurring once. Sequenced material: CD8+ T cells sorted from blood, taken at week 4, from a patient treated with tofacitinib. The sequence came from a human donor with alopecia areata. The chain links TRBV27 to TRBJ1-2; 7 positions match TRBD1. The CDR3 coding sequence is TGTGCCAGCAGCCATACACAGGGGAACTATGGCTACACCTTC. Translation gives CASSHTQGNYGYTF.